These 23 T cell receptor beta chains were all obtained from the same sample, sequenced in a study of response to subunit inactivated influenza vaccine. TCRdb used MiXCR to reprocess the RT-PCR reads, holding one entry per CDR3 protein. In the table there are hundreds of thousands of distinct CDR3 sequences, approximately 13% of which are singletons. Source: PBMCs from blood, taken about 40 days after vaccination. The origin of the receptors is a man in his forties or fifties who received an inactivated influenza vaccine.

This clonotype has a handful of counts. CDR3 nucleotide sequence: TGTGCCAGCAGCGTAGGCGGGTATGGGGCCAACGTCCTGACTTTC. Its translation is CASSVGGYGANVLTF. The chain employs TRBV9 and TRBJ2-6, with a tentative D call TRBD2 (5 bases). The CDR3 has 15 residues. From germline, CDR1 is SGDLS and CDR2 YYNGEE. V lost 0 bases and J 3 bases, leaving 7 bases between the germline ends.

This clonotype was detected a few times. The chain is built from TRBV2 and TRBJ2-5; D is perhaps TRBD1 (5 bases). Germline CDR1 SNHLY, CDR2 FYNNEI. The CDR3 is made up of 14 amino acids. V lost 4 bases to trimming and J lost 5 bases, with 14 bases between them. The CDR3 DNA reads as TGTGCCAGCAGTGCCATAGGACACCGTGAGACCCAGTACTTC. This encodes CASSAIGHRETQYF.

The gene calls are TRBV5-1 and TRBJ1-6; D is ambiguous. Germline loops: CDR1 SGHRS, CDR2 YFSETQ. The CDR3 has 14 residues. V was trimmed by 0 bases and J by 9 bases, leaving 10 bases between them. CDR3 DNA: TGCGCCAGCAGCTTGGGTCAGGAGAGTTCACCCCTCCACTTT. This translates into CASSLGQESSPLHF.

This clonotype was seen a handful of times. One end of the junction is discordant with germline, which a read error may explain. The chain is built from TRBV12-3 or TRBV12-4 and TRBJ2-7; the match to TRBD2 covers 12 bases. This CDR3 is 12 amino acids long. CDR3 amino acids: CASSSGLAGTNF. Here the CDR3 DNA reads TGTGCCAGCAGTTCGGGACTAGCGGGCACCAACTTC.

V is TRBV11-2 and J is TRBJ2-5; 9 bases match TRBD1. V trimming: 4 bases; J trimming: 5 bases; junction bases outside the gene matches: 2. In germline, CDR1 is SGHAT, CDR2 FQNNGV. CDR3 size: 13 residues. DNA of the CDR3: TGTGCCAGCAGCTATGGGACAGGGGAGACCCAGTACTTC. It is translated as CASSYGTGETQYF.

J is TRBJ2-5 and V is TRBV29-1; D ambiguous. Trimming took 2 bases from V and 1 from J, leaving 8 bases between them. The CDR3 is 13 residues long. Per germline, CDR1 SQVTM and CDR2 ANQGSEA. The CDR3 nucleotides are TGCAGCGTTGAATGGCAGTTCCAAGAGACCCAGTACTTC. Amino acid sequence: CSVEWQFQETQYF.

This clonotype occurred many times. The rearrangement joins TRBV7-2 to TRBJ2-3, with 9 bases that match TRBD2. The CDR3 covers 16 residues. The ends lost 1 base at V and 3 bases at J; junction bases unmatched: 5. Germline assignment: CDR1 SGHTA and CDR2 FQGNSA. The CDR3 DNA reads TGTGCCAGCAGCTTAGTTAGCGGGAGATCTACAGATACGCAGTATTTT. This encodes CASSLVSGRSTDTQYF.

This clonotype was picked up a small number of times. The V call is TRBV6-5, the J call TRBJ2-7; weak D call: TRBD2 (6 bases). This CDR3 has 12 residues. Germline V gene data show CDR1 as MNHEY and CDR2 as SVGAGI. V was clipped by 5 bases and J by 7 bases, with 12 bases between them. The CDR3 coding sequence is TGTGCCAGCAGTGGGGGGTACGGGGAGCAGTACTTC. The encoded protein is CASSGGYGEQYF.

The table lists this clonotype with many counts. The chain uses TRBV12-3 or TRBV12-4 and TRBJ2-7; D unclear. The CDR3 runs to 14 residues. Trimming stripped 6 bases from V and 0 bases from J, with 12 bases between. The CDR3 spells CASSRGESSYEQYF. CDR3 nucleotide sequence: TGTGCCAGCAGCCGTGGAGAGAGCTCCTACGAGCAGTACTTC.

This clonotype was counted at least ten times. The genes are TRBV12-3 or TRBV12-4 and TRBJ2-7; the D is unclear. Trimming took 6 bases from V and 1 from J, leaving 4 bases between them. The CDR3 is 11 amino acids. The CDR3 DNA is TGTGCCAGCAGGAATTCCTACGAGCAGTACTTC. Its protein is CASRNSYEQYF.

This clonotype has a handful of counts. V gene TRBV7-9 combines with J gene TRBJ2-7, with D perhaps matching TRBD2 (5 bases). Trimming shortened V by 4 bases and J by 7 bases, and 20 bases separated the two germline ends. The CDR3 runs to 15 residues. Germline CDR1 reads SEHNR; CDR2 reads FQNEAQ (reference sequence). CDR3 sequence: CASSSWRQQPLEQYF. The CDR3 DNA is TGTGCCAGCAGCTCGTGGAGGCAGCAGCCCTTGGAGCAGTACTTC.

This clonotype was observed at least ten times. V gene TRBV5-1 combines with J gene TRBJ2-1; D is unresolved. The CDR3 length is 15 residues. V lost 1 base to trimming and J lost 0 bases, with 8 bases between them. Germline lookup yields CDR1 SGHRS and CDR2 YFSETQ. As DNA, the CDR3 is TGCGCCAGCAGCTTGTATTTCCCCTCCTACAATGAGCAGTTCTTC. Translation: CASSLYFPSYNEQFF.

The CDR3 sequence: CASSFTGLAVTDTQYF. The CDR3 DNA is TGTGCCAGCAGTTTCACCGGACTAGCGGTGACAGATACGCAGTATTTT. This chain connects TRBV7-9 to TRBJ2-3, with 10 nucleotides matching TRBD2. Germline V gene lookup returns CDR1 SEHNR and CDR2 FQNEAQ (reference sequence). CDR3 size: 16 residues. V lost 6 bases to trimming and J lost 3 bases; unmatched junction nucleotides: 9.

The chain couples TRBV29-1 to TRBJ2-7, with D unresolved. The germline V and J ends were trimmed by 4 bases and 3 bases, with 7 bases remaining between them. The CDR3 is 11 amino acids. In germline, CDR1 is SQVTM, CDR2 ANQGSEA. The CDR3 sequence is CSVAAGYEQYF. CDR3 nucleotide sequence: TGCAGCGTTGCGGCAGGCTACGAGCAGTACTTC.

CDR3 loop: CAGGTDSYNEQFF. The CDR3 nucleotides are TGTGCCGGCGGGACGGACTCCTACAATGAGCAGTTCTTC. V gene TRBV7-2 combines with J gene TRBJ2-1; D perhaps matches TRBD2 (6 bases). The CDR3 is 13 residues long. Germline CDR1 reads SGHTA; CDR2 reads FQGNSA. V lost 11 bases to trimming and J lost 0 bases, with 11 bases between them.

The genes are TRBV5-2 and TRBJ2-3; the D call of TRBD2 is as the table states it, not checked on the DNA. TRBV5-2 is a recognized pseudogene. This CDR3 region has 14 residues. The CDR3 loop reads CAMGPGLAPDTQYF. The DNA of the CDR3 is TGTGCCATGGGCCCGGGGCTCGCGCCAGATACGCAGTATTTT.

Ten or more counts support this clonotype. CDR3 nucleotides: TGTGCCAGCAGTTTCCGGGCCGACGGATACGAGCAGTACTTC. It yields the protein CASSFRADGYEQYF. The chain employs TRBV12-3 or TRBV12-4 and TRBJ2-7; D not certain. The CDR3 is 14 residues long. Trimming took 3 bases from V and 4 from J, leaving 13 bases between them.

This clonotype was observed a few times. The chain couples TRBV5-1 to TRBJ1-4, with a weak D call TRBD1 (5 bases). V gave up 5 bases and J gave up 4 bases, with 12 bases separating them. The CDR3 length is 14 residues. Germline V gene data show CDR1 as SGHRS and CDR2 as YFSETQ. CDR3 nucleotide sequence: TGCGCCAGCAGACCGGGGGTAATTAATGAAAAACTGTTTTTT. Amino acid sequence: CASRPGVINEKLFF.

This clonotype was counted between two and nine times. The chain is built from TRBV29-1 and TRBJ2-1; 9 bases are a match to TRBD1. Trimming at V came to 2 bases and at J to 3 bases, leaving 8 bases not matched to a gene. This CDR3 is 16 amino acids long. Germline V gives CDR1 SQVTM, CDR2 ANQGSEA. This CDR3 is CSVENIRDRDYNEQFF. CDR3 in DNA: TGCAGCGTTGAAAATATCCGGGACAGGGACTACAATGAGCAGTTCTTC.

This clonotype was counted a few times. The chain couples TRBV5-1 to TRBJ2-2; perhaps TRBD2 as D (5 bases). V was cut by 5 bases and J by 7 bases, with 15 bases left in between. Germline V lookup: CDR1 SGHRS, CDR2 YFSETQ. The CDR3 spans 14 residues. This chain's CDR3 is CASRDERSGGELFF. Written as DNA, the CDR3 is TGCGCCAGCAGAGATGAGCGGTCGGGCGGGGAGCTGTTTTTT.

The chain couples TRBV7-2 to TRBJ2-3; 8 nucleotides line up with TRBD2. The CDR3 consists of 14 residues. V lost 9 bases, J lost 4 bases, and 9 bases stayed unmatched. The germline V gene has CDR1 SGHTA and CDR2 FQGNSA. CDR3 protein: CASKSGSGADTQYF. The CDR3 region has the DNA TGTGCCAGTAAGAGCGGGAGTGGCGCAGATACGCAGTATTTT.

V usage is TRBV28 and J usage is TRBJ2-1; 12 positions match TRBD2. The CDR3 extends over 15 amino acids. CDR1 and CDR2 from the germline V gene are MDHEN and SYDVKM. V lost 4 bases and J lost 9; bases outside the gene matches: 7. CDR3 in amino acids: CASSSSSGGALEQFF. CDR3 sequence (DNA): TGTGCCAGCAGTTCCTCTAGCGGGGGGGCTCTTGAGCAGTTCTTC.

V usage is TRBV11-1 and J usage is TRBJ2-1; 12 bases fit TRBD2. Germline V gene sequence: CDR1 SGHAT, CDR2 FQDESV (reference sequence). V lost 0 bases, J lost 7 bases, and 13 bases stayed unmatched. There are 19 residues in the CDR3. This CDR3 is CASSLAWTSGTEGRNEQFF. CDR3 sequence (DNA): TGTGCCAGCAGCTTAGCGTGGACTAGCGGGACAGAAGGCCGTAATGAGCAGTTCTTC.